This entry concerns a single T cell receptor beta chain. Its cognate antigen is unknown. Germline CDR1 and CDR2: SGHTA and FQGTGA. Trimming shortened V by 5 bases and J by 0 bases, and 15 bases separated the two germline ends. The CDR3 length is 16 residues. This sample stems from a study of T cell responses to AZD1222 COVID-19 vaccine. Assay: immunoSEQ multiplex PCR; the TCRdb copy retains only in-frame clones and omits some. The data contain 95,000 to 100,000 clones, about 86% of them singletons. The study's findings and limits: Repertoires were sampled only after the peak T cell response. Just five or six AZD1222 recipients tested seropositive at baseline. Most donors were white British, females outnumbered males, and clonal diversity was possibly underestimated.

The specimen comprised peripheral blood, sampled on day 0 of AZD1222 vaccination. The chain links TRBV7-3 to TRBJ2-3; TRBD1 or TRBD2 may be the D gene (5 bases each). The receptor was isolated from an adult in good health. This CDR3 is CASSLRGHPSTDTQYF. Here the CDR3 DNA reads TGTGCCAGCAGCCTCCGGGGCCATCCTAGCACAGATACGCAGTATTTT.